The next 14 T cell receptor beta chains were all read from a single sample in a study of blood T cell repertoires in COVID-19. Repertoires were generated with immunoSEQ multiplex PCR, while TCRdb's copy carries only in-frame clones and drops some. The sample has about 140,000 clones, roughly 80% seen once. Sequencing was performed on peripheral blood. The source of these receptors is a man aged 65-85 years who had recovered from COVID-19.

V gene TRBV4-1 combines with J gene TRBJ2-3; 9 bases fit TRBD2. The junction had 18 bases not matched to a gene; V was cut back by 0 bases and J by 5 bases. The CDR3 covers 20 residues. Germline loops: CDR1 MGHRA, CDR2 YSYEKL. The CDR3 sequence: CASSQDTTSGTLRARDTQYF. CDR3 DNA: TGCGCCAGCAGCCAAGATACGACTAGCGGTACTCTGAGGGCCCGAGATACGCAGTATTTT.

The CDR3 sequence is CASTTGPSGQYF. For the CDR3, the DNA is TGTGCCAGCACCACAGGGCCTAGCGGGCAGTACTTC. The chain recombines TRBV27 with TRBJ2-7; tentatively, D is TRBD2 (7 bases). This CDR3 has 12 residues. The V and J ends lost 7 bases and 9 bases respectively, with 16 bases between them. Germline V gives CDR1 MNHEY, CDR2 SMNVEV (reference sequence).

This clone was seen a single time. The chain is built from TRBV4-1 and TRBJ2-7; TRBD2 is a possible D gene (6 bases). Between the trimmed V and J ends, which lost 5 bases and 4 bases, there was a span of 12 bases. Germline values: CDR1 MGHRA, CDR2 YSYEKL. The CDR3 spans 13 residues. CDR3 protein: CASSGGTSYEQYF. In nucleotides, the CDR3 is TGCGCCAGCAGCGGCGGGACGTCGTACGAGCAGTACTTC.

The rearrangement uses TRBV21-1 and TRBJ1-1. TRBV21-1 is annotated as a pseudogene. This CDR3 contains 16 residues. For the CDR3, the DNA is TGTGCCAGCAGCAAAGTTGGGTTTCGGCGGGCGGCGGAAGCTTTCTTT. This gives the protein CASSKVGFRRAAEAFF.

The V call is TRBV2, the J call TRBJ2-2, with D tentatively TRBD1 (5 bases). Germline-derived CDR1 and CDR2 are SNHLY and FYNNEI. The length of the CDR3 is 16 residues. V lost 1 base and J 6 bases, leaving 15 bases between the germline ends. The CDR3: CASSEGRQGLAGELFF. The CDR3 DNA reads TGTGCCAGCAGTGAAGGGCGCCAGGGATTAGCCGGGGAGCTGTTTTTT.

This clone was observed once. V usage is TRBV19 and J usage is TRBJ1-4; D unresolved. From germline, CDR1 is LNHDA and CDR2 SQIVND (reference sequence). V was pared by 6 bases and J by 3 bases, with 11 bases between. This CDR3 contains 14 residues. The CDR3 reads CASSLTAANEKLFF. The CDR3 DNA is TGTGCCAGTAGCCTTACAGCAGCTAATGAAAAACTGTTTTTT.

The CDR3 spells CASSPREGSYEQYF. The CDR3, as DNA: TGTGCCAGCAGCCCCCGGGAGGGCTCCTACGAGCAGTACTTC. This rearrangement joins TRBV7-2 to TRBJ2-7, with 8 bases fitting TRBD2. The V gene end was trimmed by 5 bases and the J gene end by 0 bases; junction bases not matched to a gene: 3. This CDR3 is built from 14 residues. Germline-derived CDR1 and CDR2 are SGHTA and FQGNSA.

V usage is TRBV5-1 and J usage is TRBJ2-1; 12 nucleotides align to TRBD2. V lost 7 bases, J lost 4 bases, and 3 bases stayed unmatched. Germline CDR1 is SGHRS and CDR2 is YFSETQ. The CDR3 loop spans 14 amino acids. The CDR3, as DNA: TGCGCCAGCTCGGGACTAGCGGGTTACAATGAGCAGTTCTTC. It codes for CASSGLAGYNEQFF.

The rearrangement links TRBV29-1 to TRBJ1-4; TRBD1 agrees at 10 bases. Germline V CDR1 and CDR2: SQVTM, ANQGSEA. The CDR3 runs to 13 residues. Trimming at V came to 5 bases and at J to 6 bases, leaving 3 bases not matched to a gene. The DNA of the CDR3 is TGCAGCGTTTCCGGGACAGGGGATGAAAAACTGTTTTTT. Residues: CSVSGTGDEKLFF.

This clone was counted once. V and J are TRBV2 and TRBJ1-2; possible D gene TRBD1, 6 bases. This CDR3 spans 15 amino acids. The V end was cut by 4 bases, the J end by 8 bases, with 20 bases between. Germline V CDR1 and CDR2: SNHLY, FYNNEI. Here the CDR3 reads CASSGEGGAEYGYTF. The CDR3 DNA follows: TGTGCCAGCAGTGGGGAGGGGGGCGCAGAATACGGCTACACCTTC.

As to this clone: Distinct nucleotide sequences in the sample also encode this CDR3. The J gene is TRBJ1-5, the V gene TRBV7-2; D is perhaps TRBD1 (5 bases). The CDR3 totals 16 residues. V was trimmed by 0 bases and J by 5 bases, leaving 14 bases between them. Looked up from germline, CDR1 is SGHTA and CDR2 is FQGNSA. The CDR3 here is CASSLARGGLDQPQHF. DNA of the CDR3: TGTGCCAGCAGCTTAGCGCGCGGGGGACTTGATCAGCCCCAGCATTTT.

This chain uses TRBV7-9 with TRBJ2-7; D perhaps matches TRBD1 (5 bases). Per germline, CDR1 SEHNR and CDR2 FQNEAQ (reference sequence). Trimming shortened V by 1 base and J by 6 bases, and 13 bases separated the two germline ends. This CDR3 contains 14 residues. The CDR3 spells CASSLGARVIEQYF. The DNA for the CDR3 is TGTGCCAGCAGCTTAGGGGCCAGGGTTATCGAGCAGTACTTC.

DNA of the CDR3: TGTGCCAGCAGCTTGGGTTTTCAGATCAATGAAAAACTGTTTTTT. Translation gives CASSLGFQINEKLFF. V is TRBV5-5 and J is TRBJ1-4; the D is unclear. CDR1 is SGHKS, CDR2 YYEKEE, per germline (reference sequence). Trimming shortened V by 0 bases and J by 5 bases, and 11 bases separated the two germline ends. The CDR3 has 15 residues.

This clone has just a few counts. V is TRBV3-1 (or the pseudogene TRBV3-2) and J is TRBJ1-1; tentatively, D is TRBD1 (5 bases). This CDR3 comprises 14 residues. With 2 bases removed from V and 4 bases from J, the gap between germline ends came to 11 bases. Per germline, CDR1 LGHDT and CDR2 YNNKEL (reference sequence). CDR3 loop: CASSQNGGGTEAFF. The CDR3, as DNA: TGTGCCAGCAGCCAAAATGGGGGAGGCACTGAAGCTTTCTTT.